Sequencing of this T cell receptor (beta chain) was carried out in a study of metastatic and nonmetastatic thyroid tumors. Across the whole study: Repertoire comparisons spanned blood and tumor or nodule tissue from malignant and benign thyroid patients.

This clone was seen more than once but under ten times. Its matching antigen is unknown. Original processing notes: Researchers built a distant-metastasis classifier for papillary thyroid cancer that drew on CDR3 differences across clinicopathological groups. TCRdb reanalyzed the PCR reads via MiXCR. The authors' filters were not applied to this entry. The table has around 61,000 clones, roughly 30% seen once. Every patient was untreated before thyroid surgery. General study results and limits: Reports indicated that malignant thyroid tumors showed significantly higher TCR beta diversity than benign nodules did, in blood and tumor.

Sequencing input: blood. This TCR came from a female donor with papillary thyroid cancer or a benign thyroid nodule (not recorded which). Some clones in this sample may be carry-over from other donors' samples.

The CDR3 nucleotides are TGTGCCAGCAGCTTATCTCCAGGGATAGGCACTGAAGCTTTCTTT. It translates to CASSLSPGIGTEAFF. The rearrangement links TRBV7-3 to TRBJ1-1; tentatively, D is TRBD1 (5 bases). In germline, CDR1 is SGHTA, CDR2 FQGTGA. The CDR3 loop spans 15 amino acids. The V end was cut by 2 bases, the J end by 4 bases, with 14 bases between.